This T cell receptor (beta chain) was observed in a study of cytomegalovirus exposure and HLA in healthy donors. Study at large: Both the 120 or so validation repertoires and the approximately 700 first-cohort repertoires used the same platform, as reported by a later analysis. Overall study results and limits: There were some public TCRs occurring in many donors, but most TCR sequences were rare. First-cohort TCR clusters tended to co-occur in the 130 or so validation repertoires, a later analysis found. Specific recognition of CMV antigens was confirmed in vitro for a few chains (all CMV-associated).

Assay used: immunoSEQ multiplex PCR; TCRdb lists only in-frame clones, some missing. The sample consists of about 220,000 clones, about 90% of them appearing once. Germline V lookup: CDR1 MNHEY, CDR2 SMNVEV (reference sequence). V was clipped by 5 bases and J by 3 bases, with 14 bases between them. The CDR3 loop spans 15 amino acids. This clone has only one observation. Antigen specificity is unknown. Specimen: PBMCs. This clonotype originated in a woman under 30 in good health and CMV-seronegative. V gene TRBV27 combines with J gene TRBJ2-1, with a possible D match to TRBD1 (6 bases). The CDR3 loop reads CASSPGVGIYNEQFF. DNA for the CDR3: TGTGCCAGCAGTCCAGGGGTGGGGATCTACAATGAGCAGTTCTTC.